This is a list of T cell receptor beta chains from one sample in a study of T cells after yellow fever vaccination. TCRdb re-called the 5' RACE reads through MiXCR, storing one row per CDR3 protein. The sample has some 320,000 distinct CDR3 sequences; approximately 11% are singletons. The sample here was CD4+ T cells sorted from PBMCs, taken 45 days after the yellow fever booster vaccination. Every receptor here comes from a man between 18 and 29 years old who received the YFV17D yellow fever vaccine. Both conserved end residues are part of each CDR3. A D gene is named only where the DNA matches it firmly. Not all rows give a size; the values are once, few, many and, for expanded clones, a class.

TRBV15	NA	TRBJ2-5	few	TGTGCCACCAGCGGAATTCAGGGACGAGAGACCCAGTACTTC	CATSGIQGRETQYF
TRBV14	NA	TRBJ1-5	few	TGTGCCAGCAGCCGGTCCATTTATAGCAATCAGCCCCAGCATTTT	CASSRSIYSNQPQHF
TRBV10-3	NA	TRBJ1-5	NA	TGTGCCATCAGTGAGGCGCCTGGGAATCAGCCCCAGCATTTT	CAISEAPGNQPQHF
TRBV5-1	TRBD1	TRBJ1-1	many	TGCGCCAGCAGCAGGTCTCGGACAGGGGCACAGAACACTGAAGCTTTCTTT	CASSRSRTGAQNTEAFF
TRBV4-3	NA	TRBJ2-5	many	TGCGCCAGCAGCCAAGGACAGGTGTACCAAGAGACCCAGTACTTC	CASSQGQVYQETQYF
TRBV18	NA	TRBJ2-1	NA	TGTGCCAGCTCACCATCACAGGGACGCGAGCAGTTCTTC	CASSPSQGREQFF
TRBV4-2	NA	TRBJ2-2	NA	TGTGCCAGCAGCCAAGAAGGGAAAACCGGGGAGCTGTTTTTT	CASSQEGKTGELFF
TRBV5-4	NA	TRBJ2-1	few	TGTGCCAGCAGCCCAGGAGATGACAGGATCCCGTACAATGAGCAGTTCTTC	CASSPGDDRIPYNEQFF
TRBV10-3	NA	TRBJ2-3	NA	TGTGCCATCTCCGGCGGAGATACGCAGTATTTT	CAISGGDTQYF
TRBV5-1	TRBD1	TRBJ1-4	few	TGCGCCAGCAGTTCTTCCCGGACAGGGCAAGTTGAAAAACTGTTTTTT	CASSSSRTGQVEKLFF
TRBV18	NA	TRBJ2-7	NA	TGTGCCAGCTCACCACCAGGTAGATACGAGCAGTACTTC	CASSPPGRYEQYF
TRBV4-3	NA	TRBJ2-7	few	TGCGCCAGCAGCCAAGATGGGTTGAACTCCTACGAGCAGTACTTC	CASSQDGLNSYEQYF
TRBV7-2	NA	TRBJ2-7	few	TGTGCCAGCTCCATCGTAGGGGGGCCCTACGAGCAGTACTTC	CASSIVGGPYEQYF
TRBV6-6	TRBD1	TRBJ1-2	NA	TGTGCCAGCAGTGGGCGACAGGGGAGGGCCTTGGGGGGCTACACCTTC	CASSGRQGRALGGYTF
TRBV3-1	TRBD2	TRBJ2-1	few	TGTGCCAGCAGCCAAGTAGCGGGGGCCTACAATGAGCAGTTCTTC	CASSQVAGAYNEQFF
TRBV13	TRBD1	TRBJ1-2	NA	TGTGCCAGCAGCCTCACAGGGACAGGGAATGGCTACACCTTC	CASSLTGTGNGYTF
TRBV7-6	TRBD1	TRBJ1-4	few	TGTGCCAGCAGCCTACGACTACCAAGACAGGGTGAAAAACTGTTTTTT	CASSLRLPRQGEKLFF
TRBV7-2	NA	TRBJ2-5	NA	TGTGCCAGCAGCTTAGAAGGCTGGGAGGAGGAGACCCAGTACTTC	CASSLEGWEEETQYF
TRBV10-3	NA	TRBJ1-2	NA	TGTGCCATCAGTTCGGGTGATGGTGTCTACTATGGCTACACCTTC	CAISSGDGVYYGYTF
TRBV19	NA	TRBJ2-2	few	TGTGCCAGTAGTATTATTCCATCTACCGGGGAGCTGTTTTTT	CASSIIPSTGELFF
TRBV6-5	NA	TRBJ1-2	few	TGTGCCAGCCGACAGTCTAACTATGGCTACACCTTC	CASRQSNYGYTF
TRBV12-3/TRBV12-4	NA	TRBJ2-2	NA	TGTGCCAGCAGTACCACGAACACCGGGGAGCTGTTTTTT	CASSTTNTGELFF
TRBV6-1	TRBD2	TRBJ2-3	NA	TGTGCCAGCAGCGGATCTGGGACTAGCGGGAGCACAGATACGCAGTATTTT	CASSGSGTSGSTDTQYF
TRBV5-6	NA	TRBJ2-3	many	TGTGCCAGCACCCGGGGGTTCCGCACAGATACGCAGTATTTT	CASTRGFRTDTQYF
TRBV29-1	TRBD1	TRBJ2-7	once	TGCAGCGCTACCGGGACAGGGGCGACCTACGAGCAGTACTTC	CSATGTGATYEQYF
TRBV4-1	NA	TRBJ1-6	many	TGCGCCAGCAGCCCGGGAAGACCTGTGCGGGATTATAATTCACCCCTCCACTTT	CASSPGRPVRDYNSPLHF
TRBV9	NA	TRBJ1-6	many	TGTGCCAGCAGTGAGGGGAGCTCCTATAATTCACCCCTCCACTTT	CASSEGSSYNSPLHF
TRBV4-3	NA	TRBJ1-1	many	TGCGCCAGCAGCCTGCCGGGGAACACTGAAGCTTTCTTT	CASSLPGNTEAFF
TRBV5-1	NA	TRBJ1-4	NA	TGCGCCAGCAGCTTGGGCGATTACCTGAATGAAAAACTGTTTTTT	CASSLGDYLNEKLFF
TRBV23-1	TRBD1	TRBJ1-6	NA	TGCGCCAGCAGTCAATCGTCAGGACAGGGGAATTCACCCCTCCACTTT	CASSQSSGQGNSPLHF
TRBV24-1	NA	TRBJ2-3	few	TGTGCCACCAGTGCCGAGCGAGATACGCAGTATTTT	CATSAERDTQYF
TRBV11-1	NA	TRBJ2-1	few	TGTGCCAGCAGTTACAGGGTAGAGGATTACAATGAGCAGTTCTTC	CASSYRVEDYNEQFF
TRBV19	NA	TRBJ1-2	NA	TGTGCCAGTACCGATTATCTGGAGGGAGCCCCGGGCTACACCTTC	CASTDYLEGAPGYTF
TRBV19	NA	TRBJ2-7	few	TGTGCCAGTAGTATTAGCCCCAGGGACCCGATCTACGAGCAGTACTTC	CASSISPRDPIYEQYF
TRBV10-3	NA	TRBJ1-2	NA	TGTGCCATCTTCCTCGAGGGCTATGGCTACACCTTC	CAIFLEGYGYTF
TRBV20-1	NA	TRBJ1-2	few	TGCAGTGCTAGAGATCGAGAAGATGGCTACACCTTC	CSARDREDGYTF
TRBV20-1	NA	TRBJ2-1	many	TGCAGTGCTAGAGAAGTCACGGGGAGCTCCTACAATGAGCAGTTCTTC	CSAREVTGSSYNEQFF
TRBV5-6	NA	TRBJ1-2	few	TGTGCCAGCAGGGAGACAGACCTAAGTGTTGGAGGGCGAGGCTACACCTTC	CASRETDLSVGGRGYTF
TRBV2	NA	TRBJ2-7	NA	TGTGCCAGCAGCTGGGGACGGGACTCCTACGAGCAGTACTTC	CASSWGRDSYEQYF
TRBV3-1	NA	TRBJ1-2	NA	TGTGCCAGCAGCCAGTCCCCCATTCCCACCTTC	CASSQSPIPTF
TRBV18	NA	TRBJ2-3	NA	TGTGCCAGCTCACTAAGGGGCACGGGCACAGATACGCAGTATTTT	CASSLRGTGTDTQYF
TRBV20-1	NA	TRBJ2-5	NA	TGCAGTGCTCGAAGTCGCCTACGGGGGCCAGGGGAGACCCAGTACTTC	CSARSRLRGPGETQYF
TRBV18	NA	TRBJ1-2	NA	TGTGCCAGCTCACCCCCGACAAGATATGGCTACACCTTC	CASSPPTRYGYTF
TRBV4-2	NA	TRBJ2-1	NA	TGTGCCAGCAGCCAATCGAGGGGGGGCTTTGATGAGCAGTTCTTC	CASSQSRGGFDEQFF
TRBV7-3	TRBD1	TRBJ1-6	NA	TGTGCCAGCAGCCCCGGGACAGGGGATGGGTCACCCCTCCACTTT	CASSPGTGDGSPLHF
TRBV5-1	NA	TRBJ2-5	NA	TGCGCCAGCAGCTTGGGCGGGGTTGAGATCCAGTACTTC	CASSLGGVEIQYF
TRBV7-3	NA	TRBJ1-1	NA	TGTGCCAGCAGCTTAAATGCCGCGAAAATGGGCACTGAAGCTTTCTTT	CASSLNAAKMGTEAFF
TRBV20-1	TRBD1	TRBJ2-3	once	TGCAGTGCCGAGGCGGGACAGGGGGCGGATACGCAGTATTTT	CSAEAGQGADTQYF
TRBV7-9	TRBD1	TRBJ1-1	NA	TGTGCCAGCAGCGACAGGGGGTTCGAGTCGGCTTTCTTT	CASSDRGFESAFF
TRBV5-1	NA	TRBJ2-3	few	TGCGCCAGCAGCTACGGGACGGCCCTGGCAGATACGCAGTATTTT	CASSYGTALADTQYF
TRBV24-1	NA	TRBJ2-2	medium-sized	TGTGCCACCAGTGATAGGACCGAACCCACCGGGGAGCTGTTTTTT	CATSDRTEPTGELFF
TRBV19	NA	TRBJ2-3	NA	TGTGCCAGTAGTATAGACAGGGGCACAGATACGCAGTATTTT	CASSIDRGTDTQYF
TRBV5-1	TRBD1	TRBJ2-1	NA	TGCGCCAGCAGCCAAACAGGGGTGGATGAGCAGTTCTTC	CASSQTGVDEQFF
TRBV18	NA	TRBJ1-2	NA	TGTGCCAGCTCACCATGGGCAGGGGATGCTGGCTACACCTTC	CASSPWAGDAGYTF
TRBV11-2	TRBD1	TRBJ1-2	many	TGTGCCAGCAGCTCGGTCAGGGGGCCTCCCTATGGCTACACCTTC	CASSSVRGPPYGYTF
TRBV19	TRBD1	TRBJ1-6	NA	TGTGCCTCAGCGGTATACAGGGGAGACCTTAATTCACCCCTCCACTTT	CASAVYRGDLNSPLHF
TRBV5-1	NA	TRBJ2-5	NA	TGCGCCAGCAGGGTGGGGACCGAGACCCAGTACTTC	CASRVGTETQYF
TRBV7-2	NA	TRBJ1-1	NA	TGTGCCAGCAGCTTTAACGGGGTTTCCTCCACTGAAGCTTTCTTT	CASSFNGVSSTEAFF
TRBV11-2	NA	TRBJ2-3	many	TGCGCCAGCAGCTTGGAGAGGACAGATACGCAGTATTTT	CASSLERTDTQYF